This TCR beta chain was identified during a study of OX40 agonist ivuxolimab in advanced cancers. Background on the study: Ivuxolimab is a fully human IgG2 antibody that activates OX40 (CD134). Findings and limits, study-wide: Researchers report that CD8+ T cells had, on average, more expanded clones than CD4+. At 0.1 to 3.0 mg/kg and by week 6, CD4+ and CD8+ T cells in the blood had expanded clonally.

Assay used: immunoSEQ multiplex PCR; TCRdb lists only in-frame clones, some missing. This sample has about 69,000 clones; roughly nine tenths occur once, and the top ten carry about 0.3%. Trimming removed 5 bases from V and 2 bases from J; junction bases left unmatched: 3. CDR1 is MNHEY, CDR2 SMNVEV, per germline (reference sequence). The CDR3 spans 15 residues. A word on this clone: The antigen is not known.

This clonotype was sampled from an adult with an advanced solid tumor such as melanoma, head and neck, liver or kidney cancer. The rearrangement uses TRBV27 and TRBJ1-5, with TRBD1 identical over 10 bases. Sequenced here: CD4+ or CD8+ T cells sorted from blood, sampled in a trial of the OX40 agonist ivuxolimab. CDR3 residues: CASSRGTGGNQPQHF. CDR3 sequence (DNA): TGTGCCAGCAGTCGCGGGACAGGGGGCAATCAGCCCCAGCATTTT.